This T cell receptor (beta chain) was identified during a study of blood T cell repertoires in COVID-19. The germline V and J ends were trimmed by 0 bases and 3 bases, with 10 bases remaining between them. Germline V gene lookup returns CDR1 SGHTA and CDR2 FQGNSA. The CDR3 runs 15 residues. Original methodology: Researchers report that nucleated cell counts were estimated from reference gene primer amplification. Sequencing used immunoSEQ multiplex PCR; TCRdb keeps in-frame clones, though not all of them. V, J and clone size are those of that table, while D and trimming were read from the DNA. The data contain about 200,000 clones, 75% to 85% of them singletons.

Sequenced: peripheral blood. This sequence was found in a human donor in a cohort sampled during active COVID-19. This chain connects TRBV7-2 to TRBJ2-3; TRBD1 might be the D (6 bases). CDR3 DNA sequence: TGTGCCAGCAGCTTAGCCCAGGGGCCGACAGATACGCAGTATTTT. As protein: CASSLAQGPTDTQYF.